The T cell receptor (beta chain) described here comes from a study of post-analysis software for immune sequencing data. With regard to this clonotype: What it recognizes is unknown.

The V end was cut by 6 bases, the J end by 5 bases, with 16 bases between. The V gene's germline CDR1 is MNHEY and CDR2 SVGEGT. The CDR3 extends over 14 amino acids. Overall study findings and caveats: Included in a set of five TRBV segments more frequent in patients than controls were TRBV5-6, TRBV5-1 and TRBV20-1.

The TCR beta cDNA libraries carried unique molecular identifiers. TCRdb re-called the PCR reads with MiXCR, one entry per CDR3 protein. The data show 350,000 to 500,000 distinct CDR3 sequences, about 39% seen once. Material: blood. The source is a girl aged 2 to 10 with multiple sclerosis. The chain couples TRBV6-2 or TRBV6-3 to TRBJ2-5, with D perhaps matching TRBD1 (6 bases). Written as DNA, the CDR3 is TGTGCCAGCAGAGTGAGGGAGAGGGGGGAGACCCAGTACTTC. Encoded protein: CASRVRERGETQYF.